The 4 T cell receptor beta chains given below trace back to one sample, sequenced in a study of shared clonotypes between healthy human individuals. Clones were read by immunoSEQ multiplex PCR, and TCRdb kept only the in-frame ones, dropping some. The sample holds 950,000 to 1,100,000 clones, around four fifths seen once. Material: memory CD4+ T cells sorted from blood. The subset denotes: CD45RA-negative fraction. Receptors were obtained from a man aged 18 to 29 in good health.

The chain employs TRBV7-8 and TRBJ2-5; maybe TRBD1 (6 bases). The germline V and J ends were trimmed by 0 bases and 2 bases, with 10 bases remaining between them. This CDR3 has 15 residues. Per germline, CDR1 SGHVS and CDR2 FQNEAQ. CDR3 sequence (DNA): TGTGCCAGCAGCTTAGCTGTAGGACAGCAAGAGACCCAGTACTTC. Its protein product is CASSLAVGQQETQYF.

CDR3 in amino acids: CASSSWDKGRDGYTF. CDR3 sequence (DNA): TGTGCCAGCAGTTCCTGGGACAAGGGGCGGGATGGCTACACCTTC. The chain joins TRBV6-1 to TRBJ1-2, with D maybe TRBD1 (6 bases). This CDR3 spans 15 amino acids. With 5 bases removed from V and 6 bases from J, the gap between germline ends came to 19 bases. Germline CDR1 is MNHNS and CDR2 is SASEGT.

This chain connects TRBV4-3 to TRBJ2-2; 9 bases are shared with TRBD2. The V gene end was trimmed by 0 bases and the J gene end by 0 bases; junction bases not matched to a gene: 8. The CDR3 is 19 amino acids. CDR1 and CDR2 from the germline V gene are LGHNA and YSLEER. CDR3 sequence (DNA): TGCGCCAGCAGCCAAGATCTGGTAGCGGGAGCGACGAACACCGGGGAGCTGTTTTTT. Its protein product is CASSQDLVAGATNTGELFF.

The V call is TRBV7-9, the J call TRBJ2-1; 10 bases align to TRBD2. The length of the CDR3 is 15 residues. V shed 5 bases and J 10 bases; nucleotides not matched to a gene: 11. Germline V gives CDR1 SEHNR, CDR2 FQNEAQ (reference sequence). CDR3 coding DNA: TGTGCCAGCAGCCCGTGGACTAGCGGCCTAGGGGAGCAGTTCTTC. Its protein product is CASSPWTSGLGEQFF. The whole variable domain, filled in from reference TRBV7-9 and TRBJ2-1, reads DTGVSQNPRHKITKRGQNVTFRCDPISEHNRLYWYRQTLGQGPEFLTYFQNEAQLEKSRLLSDRFSAERPKGSFSTLEIQRTEQGDSAMYLCASSPWTSGLGEQFFGPGTRLTVL.